The present T cell receptor beta chain was sequenced within a study of cytomegalovirus exposure and HLA in healthy donors. A multiplex PCR was run with 60 Vbeta primers and 13 Jbeta primers. TCRdb's table, derived via immunoSEQ multiplex PCR, lists solely in-frame clones and lacks some. The sample carries fewer than 150,000 clones, 65% to 85% recorded once. CDR1 is MNHEY and CDR2 is SMNVEV in the germline V gene (reference sequence). The CDR3 totals 14 residues. J is TRBJ2-5 and V is TRBV27, with D perhaps matching TRBD2 (5 bases). The DNA matches TRBJ2-7 better at its end, which makes the J call doubtful. The receptor was isolated from a man aged 45-60 years in good health and CMV-seropositive. The material sequenced was PBMCs. CDR3 in amino acids: CASGALGSSYEQYF. CDR3 in DNA: TGTGCCAGCGGCGCTCTAGGGAGCTCCTACGAGCAGTACTTC.